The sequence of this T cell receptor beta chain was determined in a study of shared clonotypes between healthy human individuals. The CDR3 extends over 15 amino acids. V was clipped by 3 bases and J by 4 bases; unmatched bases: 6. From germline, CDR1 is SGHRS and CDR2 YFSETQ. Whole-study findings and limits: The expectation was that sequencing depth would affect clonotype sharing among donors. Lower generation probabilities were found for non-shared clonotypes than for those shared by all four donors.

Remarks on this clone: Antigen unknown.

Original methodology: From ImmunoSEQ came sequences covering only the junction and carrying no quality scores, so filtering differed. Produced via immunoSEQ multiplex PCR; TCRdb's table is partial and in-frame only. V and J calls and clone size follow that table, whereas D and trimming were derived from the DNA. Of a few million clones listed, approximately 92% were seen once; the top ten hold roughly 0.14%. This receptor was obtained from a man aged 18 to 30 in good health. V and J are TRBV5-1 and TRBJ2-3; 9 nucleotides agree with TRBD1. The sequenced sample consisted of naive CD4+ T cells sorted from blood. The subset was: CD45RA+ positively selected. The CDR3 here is CASSSQGAVADTQYF. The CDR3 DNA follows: TGCGCCAGCAGCTCACAGGGGGCAGTGGCAGATACGCAGTATTTT.